Sequencing of this T cell receptor (beta chain) was carried out in a study of T-cell memory formation after mild COVID-19. Germline V gene lookup returns CDR1 SGHTA and CDR2 FQGNSA. The CDR3 totals 14 residues. V lost 1 base and J lost 4, with 10 bases in between. Study results and caveats: Memory from before infection featured some responding clones, which suggests cross-reactive memory joined. Clones shrinking between day 15 and 85 showed a balanced CD4/CD8 split, and those that grew later tilted toward CD4+.

This clonotype was detected only a few times. The antigen is unknown. The TCR alpha and TCR beta cDNA libraries, bearing sample barcodes and UMIs, were generated by 5'RACE using constant-segment primers. One entry per CDR3 protein results from TCRdb running MiXCR on the 5' RACE reads. The sample lists roughly 510,000 distinct CDR3 sequences, around 15% occurring once. The chain is built from TRBV7-2 and TRBJ1-1; the D gene is possibly TRBD1 (5 bases). The sequencing sample was made of PBMCs or a T cell subset sorted from them (not recorded which). This sequence originates from an adult woman who had mild COVID-19 (a few samples of this study predate the infection). Cell type and time point are not known. CDR3 amino acids: CASSLGFRATEAFF. The CDR3 region has the DNA TGTGCCAGCAGCTTAGGCTTCAGGGCCACTGAAGCTTTCTTT.